These 11 T cell receptor beta chains were sequenced from one sample in a study of shared clonotypes between healthy human individuals. The naive CD8 subset, CD45RO-negative cells positively selected for CCR7, excluded terminally differentiated effector memory CD45RA+ cells. Clones were sequenced by immunoSEQ multiplex PCR, and TCRdb holds only the in-frame ones, with some missing. The table lists fewer than 850,000 clones, 96% of them singletons. The sample comprised naive CD8+ T cells sorted from blood. The receptors were gathered from a young man in good health.

The chain recombines TRBV5-4 with TRBJ2-7; 7 bases fit TRBD1. Germline V gives CDR1 SGHNT, CDR2 YYREEE (reference sequence). V lost 3 bases and J lost 1; bases outside the gene matches: 4. The CDR3 contains 14 residues. The CDR3 is CASSSGDSSYEQYF. CDR3 nucleotides: TGTGCCAGCAGCTCCGGGGACAGTTCCTACGAGCAGTACTTC.

The V gene is TRBV10-3, the J gene TRBJ2-2, with 8 bases lining up with TRBD2. The V gene end was trimmed by 0 bases and the J gene end by 5 bases; junction bases not matched to a gene: 2. The CDR3 consists of 15 residues. Germline V gene sequence: CDR1 ENHRY, CDR2 SYGVKD. The CDR3 here is CAISESSGSTGELFF. Written as DNA, the CDR3 is TGTGCCATCAGTGAGTCAAGCGGGAGTACCGGGGAGCTGTTTTTT.

The chain couples TRBV2 to TRBJ2-5, with D perhaps matching TRBD1 (6 bases). Germline values: CDR1 SNHLY, CDR2 FYNNEI. The germline V and J ends were trimmed by 1 base and 5 bases, with 20 bases remaining between them. The CDR3 totals 17 residues. CDR3 nucleotide sequence: TGTGCCAGCAGTGAAGTGACAGGCATACCCCGCCATGAGACCCAGTACTTC. Protein: CASSEVTGIPRHETQYF. Full variable domain (missing parts from reference TRBV2 and TRBJ2-5): EPEVTQTPSHQVTQMGQEVILRCVPISNHLYFYWYRQILGQKVEFLVSFYNNEISEKSEIFDDQFSVERPDGSNFTLKIRSTKLEDSAMYFCASSEVTGIPRHETQYFGPGTRLLVL.

The chain uses TRBV19 and TRBJ1-1; D is unclear. The CDR3 has 14 amino acids. The V gene's germline CDR1 is LNHDA and CDR2 SQIVND (reference sequence). Trimming took 5 bases from V and 4 from J, leaving 14 bases between them. CDR3 loop: CASSLAITGTEAFF. DNA of the CDR3: TGTGCCAGTAGTTTAGCCATAACTGGCACTGAAGCTTTCTTT.

The chain employs TRBV6-6 and TRBJ1-3; unclear D gene. Per the germline V gene, CDR1 is MNHNY and CDR2 is SVGAGI (reference sequence). This CDR3 has 14 amino acids. Trimming cost V 7 bases and J 0 bases, with 10 bases left between them. The CDR3 DNA sequence: TGTGCCAGCATGGAGATGGACTCTGGAAACACCATATATTTT. This encodes CASMEMDSGNTIYF.

CDR3 sequence: CASSIGTHQETQYF. DNA for the CDR3: TGTGCCAGCAGTATAGGGACCCACCAAGAGACCCAGTACTTC. The chain links TRBV27 to TRBJ2-5; D may be TRBD1 or TRBD2 (5 bases each). The CDR3 totals 14 residues. Between the trimmed V and J ends, which lost 5 bases and 0 bases, there was a span of 10 bases. Per the germline V gene, CDR1 is MNHEY and CDR2 is SMNVEV (reference sequence).

The gene calls are TRBV11-2 and TRBJ2-3; 7 nucleotides align to TRBD1. The CDR3 has 17 amino acids. V shed 4 bases, J shed 4 bases, and the junction held 14 bases outside the gene matches. Germline CDR1 reads SGHAT; CDR2 reads FQNNGV. The CDR3 region is CASSSRRQGMISDTQYF. The CDR3, as DNA: TGTGCCAGCAGCTCTAGGCGACAGGGAATGATCTCAGATACGCAGTATTTT.

This chain joins TRBV7-8 and TRBJ2-1; 14 bases agree with TRBD2. Germline CDR1 reads SGHVS; CDR2 reads FQNEAQ. V lost 5 bases and J lost 4; bases outside the gene matches: 7. This CDR3 is built from 17 residues. CDR3 protein: CASSPRTSGRFYNEQFF. DNA of the CDR3: TGTGCCAGCAGCCCCCGGACTAGCGGGAGGTTTTACAATGAGCAGTTCTTC.

This chain links TRBV25-1 with TRBJ2-5; D remains unclear. The CDR3 loop spans 17 amino acids. V was shortened by 4 bases and J by 5 bases, with 23 bases between the two germline ends. Germline V CDR1 and CDR2: MGHDK, SYGVNS. In DNA form, the CDR3 reads TGTGCCAGCAGTGTAAAAGTGCCGTCGGGCTCAACCGAGACCCAGTACTTC. Translated: CASSVKVPSGSTETQYF.

This chain joins TRBV7-2 and TRBJ1-1; no definite D call. The CDR3 consists of 14 residues. Trimming took off 4 bases at V and 11 bases at J, with 20 bases between the two ends. From germline, CDR1 is SGHTA and CDR2 FQGNSA. CDR3 coding DNA: TGTGCCAGCAGCTCCCGCGGACTCTTATCGGGCGCTTTCTTT. This codes for CASSSRGLLSGAFF.

The table lists this clone with a count of one. V is TRBV13 and J is TRBJ2-1; TRBD2 matches at 11 bases. CDR1 and CDR2 (germline): PRHDT, FYEKMQ (reference sequence). V was clipped by 1 base and J by 4 bases; unmatched bases: 9. The CDR3 is 18 amino acids. The CDR3 DNA follows: TGTGCCAGCAGCTTAGAGGGCAGGGCTAGCGGGGGGTACAATGAGCAGTTCTTC. Protein product: CASSLEGRASGGYNEQFF.